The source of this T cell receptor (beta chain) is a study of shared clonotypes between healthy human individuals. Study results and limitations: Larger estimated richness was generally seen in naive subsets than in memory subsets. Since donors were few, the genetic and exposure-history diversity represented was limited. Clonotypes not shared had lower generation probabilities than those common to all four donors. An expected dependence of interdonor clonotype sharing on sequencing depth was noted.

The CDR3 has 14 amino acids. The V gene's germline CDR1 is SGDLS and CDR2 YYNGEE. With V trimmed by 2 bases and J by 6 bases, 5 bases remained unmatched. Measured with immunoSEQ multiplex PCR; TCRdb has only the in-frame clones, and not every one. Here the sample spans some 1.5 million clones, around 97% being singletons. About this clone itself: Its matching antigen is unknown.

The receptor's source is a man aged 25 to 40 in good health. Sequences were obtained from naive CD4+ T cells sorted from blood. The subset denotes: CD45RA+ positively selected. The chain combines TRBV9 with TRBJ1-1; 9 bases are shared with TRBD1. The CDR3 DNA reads TGTGCCAGCAGCGTGGAACAGGGGGCGTCTGAAGCTTTCTTT. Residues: CASSVEQGASEAFF.